This T cell receptor beta chain is drawn from a study of blood T cell repertoires in COVID-19. Study context: COVID-19 samples from acute and convalescent phases originated in the United States, Italy and Spain. T cells, B-cell-depleted T cells, or PBMCs provided the cDNA or gDNA that served as material.

Original handling: Reference gene primer amplification gave estimated nucleated cell counts. Data came from immunoSEQ multiplex PCR; TCRdb stores just in-frame clones and leaves some out. That table is the source of V, J and clone size, and D and trimming were worked out from the DNA. This sample has about 25,000 clones, with 81% found just once. The sample consisted of peripheral blood. The source is a man aged 65 to 85 with acute or convalescent COVID-19.

The CDR3 spells CATSDLPLAGVPGELFF. The CDR3 coding sequence is TGTGCCACCAGTGACCTCCCCCTAGCGGGAGTCCCCGGGGAGCTGTTTTTT. The gene calls are TRBV24-1 and TRBJ2-2; 10 bases agree with TRBD2. This CDR3 is built from 17 residues. Germline values: CDR1 KGHDR, CDR2 SFDVKD. V trimming: 4 bases; J trimming: 6 bases; junction bases outside the gene matches: 10.